This TCR beta chain is drawn from a study of T cell responses to AZD1222 COVID-19 vaccine. About this clone: Its antigen is unknown.

General observations from the study: Seropositive status at baseline applied to only a handful of AZD1222 recipients.

Analysis merged second doses at about 4 or about 12 weeks. Here immunoSEQ multiplex PCR was the method, and the copy in TCRdb shows in-frame clones only, minus some. Seen here are 160,000 or so clones, roughly 90% observed once, and the top ten hold roughly 4%. J gave up 7 bases and V 4 bases, and 7 bases lay outside the gene matches. The germline gives CDR1 LNHDA, CDR2 SQIVND (reference sequence). The CDR3 has 14 amino acids. This specimen consisted of peripheral blood, obtained 28 days after the second AZD1222 dose. This sequence originates from an adult who received the AZD1222 COVID-19 vaccine. The V gene is TRBV19, the J gene TRBJ1-2; TRBD1 agrees at 9 bases. The chain's CDR3 is CASSKGQGFSGYTF. The CDR3 DNA reads TGTGCCAGTAGTAAAGGACAGGGGTTCTCTGGCTACACCTTC.